One sample yielded the 8 T cell receptor beta chains listed below, sequenced in a study of brain T cells in children with intractable seizures. Here immunoSEQ multiplex PCR was the method, and the copy in TCRdb shows in-frame clones only, minus some. This sample carries 62,000 or so clones, 95% to 97% of them seen once, and the ten largest clones take more than 0.35%. Sequenced material: peripheral blood, taken at surgery. These receptors all stem from a boy under two years old with focal cortical dysplasia and intractable seizures.

J is TRBJ2-1 and V is TRBV9, with 12 nucleotides matching TRBD2. The CDR3 is made up of 16 amino acids. Germline CDR1 and CDR2: SGDLS and YYNGEE. The junction had 7 bases not matched to a gene; V was cut back by 2 bases and J by 7 bases. For the CDR3, the DNA is TGTGCCAGCAGCGTCTTGACTAGCGGGAGTGAGAATGAGCAGTTCTTC. Amino acid sequence: CASSVLTSGSENEQFF.

The chain joins TRBV5-6 to TRBJ2-2; D is tentatively TRBD1 or TRBD2 (5 bases each). Germline loops: CDR1 SGHDT, CDR2 YYEEEE. This CDR3 region has 15 residues. V lost 0 bases and J 6 bases, leaving 12 bases between the germline ends. CDR3 sequence: CASSLVGALAGELFF. The CDR3 nucleotides read TGTGCCAGCAGCTTGGTCGGGGCCCTGGCCGGGGAGCTGTTTTTT.

The J gene is TRBJ1-1, the V gene TRBV7-2; the D gene is possibly TRBD1 (5 bases). V was clipped by 2 bases and J by 0 bases, with 10 bases between them. The germline CDR1 and CDR2 sequences are SGHTA and FQGNSA. The CDR3 covers 15 residues. CDR3: CASSLRGDLNTEAFF. In DNA form, the CDR3 reads TGTGCCAGCAGCTTAAGAGGGGACTTGAACACTGAAGCTTTCTTT. Looking up the rest from reference TRBV7-2 and TRBJ1-1 gives the full variable domain: GAGVSQSPSNKVTEKGKDVELRCDPISGHTALYWYRQSLGQGLEFLIYFQGNSAPDKSGLPSDRFSAERTGGSVSTLTIQRTQQEDSAVYLCASSLRGDLNTEAFFGQGTRLTVV.

This chain joins TRBV6-5 and TRBJ2-5, with TRBD2 as a possible D gene (6 bases). The ends were cut back, 0 bases at V and 7 bases at J, with 18 bases in the middle. This CDR3 is built from 16 residues. CDR1 is MNHEY and CDR2 is SVGAGI in the germline V gene. CDR3 in amino acids: CASSYSSGLGPATQYF. DNA for the CDR3: TGTGCCAGCAGTTACTCCTCGGGACTCGGGCCGGCGACCCAGTACTTC.

This clone was seen just once. The chain's CDR3 is CASSQAIGRTYNEQFF. The CDR3 DNA reads as TGTGCCAGCAGCCAAGCAATAGGACGGACTTACAATGAGCAGTTCTTC. The chain carries TRBV3-1 (or the pseudogene TRBV3-2) and TRBJ2-1; D may be TRBD2 (5 bases). Trimming took 1 base from V and 4 from J, leaving 14 bases between them. There are 16 residues in the CDR3. CDR1 is LGHDT and CDR2 is YNNKEL in the germline V gene (reference sequence).

The chain combines TRBV5-1 with TRBJ2-3; D gene ambiguous. V lost 4 bases and J lost 2, with 5 bases in between. Per germline, CDR1 SGHRS and CDR2 YFSETQ. The CDR3 runs to 12 residues. The CDR3: CASSLVTDTQYF. The CDR3 region has the DNA TGCGCCAGCAGCCTTGTCACAGATACGCAGTATTTT.

This clone was seen just once. The chain couples TRBV6-2 or TRBV6-3 to TRBJ1-2; 8 bases align to TRBD1. J lost 6 bases, V lost 2 bases, and 2 bases had no gene match. The germline CDR1 and CDR2 sequences are MNHEY and SVGEGT. The length of the CDR3 is 13 residues. Here the CDR3 DNA reads TGTGCCAGCAGTTACCAGGGGGCAGATGGCTACACCTTC. This encodes CASSYQGADGYTF.

The V call is TRBV9, the J call TRBJ2-1; no definite D call. Trimming took off 4 bases at V and 3 bases at J, with 11 bases between the two ends. Per the germline V gene, CDR1 is SGDLS and CDR2 is YYNGEE. This CDR3 has 14 residues. CDR3 amino acids: CASSPQEYYNEQFF. In DNA, the CDR3 is TGTGCCAGCAGCCCCCAAGAGTACTACAATGAGCAGTTCTTC.